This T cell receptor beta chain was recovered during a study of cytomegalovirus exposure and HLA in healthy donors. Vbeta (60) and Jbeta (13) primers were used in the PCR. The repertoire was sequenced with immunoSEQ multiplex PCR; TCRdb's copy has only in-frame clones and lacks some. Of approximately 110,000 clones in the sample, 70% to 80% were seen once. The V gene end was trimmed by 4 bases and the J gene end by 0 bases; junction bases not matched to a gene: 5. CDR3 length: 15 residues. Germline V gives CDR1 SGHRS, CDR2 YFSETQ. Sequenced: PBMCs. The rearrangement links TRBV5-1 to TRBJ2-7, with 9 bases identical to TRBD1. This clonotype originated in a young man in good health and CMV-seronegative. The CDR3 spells CASSPGQGSSYEQYF. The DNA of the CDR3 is TGCGCCAGCAGCCCCGGACAGGGGAGCTCCTACGAGCAGTACTTC. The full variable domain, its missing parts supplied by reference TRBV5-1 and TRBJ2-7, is KAGVTQTPRYLIKTRGQQVTLSCSPISGHRSVSWYQQTPGQGLQFLFEYFSETQRNKGNFPGRFSGRQFSNSRSEMNVSTLELGDSALYLCASSPGQGSSYEQYFGPGTRLTVT.